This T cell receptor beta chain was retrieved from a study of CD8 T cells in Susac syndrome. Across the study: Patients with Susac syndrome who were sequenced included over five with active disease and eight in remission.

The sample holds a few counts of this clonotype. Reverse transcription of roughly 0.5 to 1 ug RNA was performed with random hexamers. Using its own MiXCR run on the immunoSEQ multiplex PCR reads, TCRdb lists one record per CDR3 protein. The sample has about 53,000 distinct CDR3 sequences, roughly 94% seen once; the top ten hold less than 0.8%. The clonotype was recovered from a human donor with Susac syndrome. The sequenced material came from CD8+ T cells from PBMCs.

The CDR3 nucleotides read TGTGCCAGCAGTGGGGGCTCTGGAAACACCATATATTTT. Translating gives CASSGGSGNTIYF. The chain has TRBV25-1 and TRBJ1-3; D is undetermined. From germline, CDR1 is MGHDK and CDR2 SYGVNS. V lost 4 bases to trimming and J lost 0 bases, with 4 bases between them. This CDR3 spans 13 amino acids.